Described below is a single TCR beta chain sequence and its context. Its recognized antigen is unknown. The sequencer listed for this sample is NextSeq 550. The Human TCR Profiling Kit (MiLaboratory) was used to prepare UMI-labeled 5' RACE TRB cDNA libraries. cDNA synthesis used the entire amount of extracted RNA, and PCR amplification then used the entire amount of cDNA produced. Libraries were prepared in parallel with an identical number of PCR cycles. The authors' pipeline ran thus. MIGEC and MiXCR extracted about 50,000 +/- 10,000 unique UMI-labeled TRB cDNA molecules per library, requiring at least two reads per UMI. An average of approximately 40,000 +/- 10,000 functional in-frame TRB CDR3 nucleotide clonotypes without stop codons was found per library. After downsampling to 5000 UMI-labeled TRB molecules per sample, diversity metrics such as normalized Shannon-Wiener and Chao1 were calculated in VDJtools. Clonotype-size-weighted physicochemical properties of the central five CDR3 residues (interaction energy, strength, volume and Kidera factor 4) were computed in VDJtools. The reads underwent TCRdb reprocessing, giving one record for each CDR3 protein sequence and no DNA. TCRdb, not the original authors, processed these V and J calls. The data table for this sample lists tens of thousands of distinct CDR3 sequences. The ten most abundant clones make up about 1.1% of the sample.

This specimen belongs to a study of CXCR3-negative and CXCR3-positive naive CD8 T cells (dated by TCRdb to the late 2010s). Regarding the research as a whole: In total, some 150 million TRB reads were obtained, which works out to roughly 1.5 +/- 0.3 million reads per library. Diversity and physicochemical repertoire analyses covered over 10 donors pooled from two independent experiments. Naive subsets from a handful of donors and memory cells from 3 donors were included in the TRBV-TRBJ cluster analysis.

Each CD8+ T cell subset was flow-sorted in triplicate, and 250,000 to 350,000 cells per subset were placed directly into RLT lysis buffer. To exclude memory contaminants, naive CD8+ T cells were stringently defined as CD45RO-CCR7+CD27+CD95-. Peripheral blood mononuclear cells were isolated from buffy coats by standard density gradient centrifugation. Naive CXCR3-negative and CXCR3-positive CD8+ T cells were flow-sorted using a FACSAria III. Total RNA was extracted from sorted cells using an RNeasy Mini Kit. Inclusive of the bounding cysteine and phenylalanine, the CDR3 is 15 residues long. The coding DNA is unavailable. The germline V gene supplies CDR1 LGHNA and CDR2 YNFKEQ. General study outcomes and caveats: Both naive subsets had comparably high repertoire diversity, while memory CD8+ T cells had much lower repertoire diversity. TRBV-TRBJ usage was similar between naive CXCR3-negative and CXCR3-positive cells from the same donor, while memory cells showed distinct patterns. Because surface CD5, which has been linked to self-reactivity in mice, was comparable between naive subsets, TCR interaction strength was also inferred from TRB CDR3 physicochemical properties. TRB CDR3s from CXCR3-positive naive cells showed higher hydrophobicity (lower Kidera factor 4), lower energy, and higher strength and volume indices than CXCR3-negative naive cells. Because CXCR3 expression was partially decreased after cryopreservation, freshly isolated PBMCs were used for most assays.

This sequence uses TRBV4-2 and TRBJ2-1; TCRdb reports TRBD1, a call that lacks DNA to check it against. The origin of this receptor is a human donor in good health. Some clones in this sample may be carry-over from other donors' samples. Sequences were obtained from naive CXCR3- CD8+ T cells from blood. The cell subset or site label here, explained by the study, means: CD45RO-CCR7+CD27+CD95- naive CD8+ T cells lacking CXCR3 (TNR3-). The CDR3 is CASSSRSGEYNEQFF.